This TCR beta chain is drawn from a study of blood T cell repertoires in COVID-19. Study context: Acute-phase and convalescent COVID-19 samples originated in the United States, Italy and Spain. PBMCs, B-cell-depleted T cells, or T cells were the source of the cDNA or gDNA that made up the material.

This clone was seen only a few times. Original processing notes: From reference gene primer amplification, estimates of nucleated cell counts were derived. The assay was immunoSEQ multiplex PCR, and TCRdb's table has in-frame clones only and misses some. Clonal size and the V and J genes are those of that table, whereas D and trimming came from the DNA. The sample includes 120,000 to 150,000 clones, over 85% of them seen just once. What was sequenced was peripheral blood. The TCR sequence derives from a human donor in a cohort sampled during active COVID-19.

The CDR3 DNA reads TGTGCCAGCAGAGTAACAGCCGACTATGGCTACACCTTC. It yields the protein CASRVTADYGYTF. V and J are TRBV5-4 and TRBJ1-2; no clear D. The V end was cut by 5 bases, the J end by 3 bases, with 11 bases between. Germline V gives CDR1 SGHNT, CDR2 YYREEE (reference sequence). This CDR3 comprises 13 residues.